Listed here are 26 T cell receptor beta chains from one sample, sequenced in a study of blood T cell repertoires in COVID-19 (dated by TCRdb to the early 2020s). The library relied on the immunoSEQ multiplex PCR assay. The clones in this table, taken by TCRdb from immuneACCESS, are in-frame only. Not every clone is retained; where verified, under half of the shortfall comes from an unresolved V gene, and the cause of the rest is unknown. This sample holds about 48,000 clones; approximately 90% were observed only once. The ten biggest clones cover approximately 5% of the sample. What was sequenced was peripheral blood. These receptors originate from an older man with acute or convalescent COVID-19.

This sequence joins TRBV6-5 and TRBJ1-5, with a weak D call TRBD1 (6 bases). V lost 6 bases to trimming and J lost 7 bases, with 13 bases between them. Germline CDR1 and CDR2: MNHEY and SVGAGI. CDR3 size: 13 residues. In DNA, the CDR3 is TGTGCCAGCAGACCCCTACAGGGCCAGCCCCAGCATTTT. Protein sequence: CASRPLQGQPQHF.

The J gene is TRBJ1-1, the V gene TRBV7-2; D may be TRBD1 (5 bases). CDR3 size: 14 residues. Trimming removed 7 bases at V and 6 bases at J, with 18 bases between. Germline values: CDR1 SGHTA, CDR2 FQGNSA. As DNA, the CDR3 is TGTGCCAGCACTCGGGCTCGGGGGTCCGCTGAAGCTTTCTTT. Translating it yields CASTRARGSAEAFF.

This chain links TRBV19 with TRBJ2-3; D gene ambiguous. CDR1 LNHDA and CDR2 SQIVND come from the germline V gene (reference sequence). CDR3 size: 12 residues. Deletions cut 5 bases from V and 8 bases from J, with 11 bases between. The CDR3 nucleotides read TGTGCCAGTAGTGGCCCGGTAGCTACGCAGTATTTT. Residues: CASSGPVATQYF.

This clone has only one observation. V is TRBV12-3 or TRBV12-4 and J is TRBJ1-1; D unclear. The CDR3 contains 12 residues. Trimming left V 6 bases short and J 5 bases short, with 10 bases between. The CDR3: CASSLRGTEAFF. The CDR3 nucleotides are TGTGCCAGCAGCCTCAGAGGAACTGAAGCTTTCTTT.

This clone was recorded only once. The rearrangement joins TRBV3-1 (or the pseudogene TRBV3-2) to TRBJ1-2; D is uncertain. The V and J ends lost 3 bases and 8 bases respectively, with 10 bases between them. The CDR3 runs 12 residues. The germline V gene encodes CDR1 LGHDT and CDR2 YNNKEL (reference sequence). The CDR3: CASSHKREGYTF. For the CDR3, the DNA is TGTGCCAGCAGCCACAAACGGGAAGGCTACACCTTC.

J is TRBJ1-1 and V is TRBV4-3; D gene ambiguous. This CDR3 comprises 16 residues. The germline gives CDR1 LGHNA, CDR2 YSLEER. The V gene lost 0 bases and the J gene lost 0 bases, with 11 bases spanning the gap. The CDR3 spells CASSQETQMMNTEAFF. The CDR3 nucleotides read TGCGCCAGCAGCCAAGAGACACAAATGATGAACACTGAAGCTTTCTTT.

This chain's CDR3 is CASSQGQGEQPQHF. CDR3 DNA sequence: TGTGCCAGCAGCCAAGGTCAGGGGGAACAGCCCCAGCATTTT. V is TRBV4-2 and J is TRBJ1-5; TRBD1 matches 7 bases. The trim removed 1 base at V and 7 bases at J, leaving 4 bases unmatched. This CDR3 contains 14 residues. The V gene's germline CDR1 is LGHNA and CDR2 YNFKEQ.

The gene calls are TRBV2 and TRBJ1-6; 7 bases match TRBD1. Per the germline V gene, CDR1 is SNHLY and CDR2 is FYNNEI. The CDR3 covers 14 residues. The junction had 8 bases not matched to a gene; V was cut back by 6 bases and J by 9 bases. CDR3 coding DNA: TGTGCCAGCAGGATAGACAGGGACGGTTCACCCCTCCACTTT. Residues: CASRIDRDGSPLHF.

The V gene is TRBV28, the J gene TRBJ1-1, with unresolved D. Looked up from germline, CDR1 is MDHEN and CDR2 is SYDVKM. The CDR3 is made up of 14 amino acids. V lost 3 bases, J lost 0 bases, and 8 bases lay in between. CDR3 sequence reads: CASSLGGLNTEAFF. The CDR3 DNA sequence: TGTGCCAGCAGTTTGGGAGGGTTGAACACTGAAGCTTTCTTT.

The CDR3 is CASSSPGTGVTGELFF. The DNA for the CDR3 is TGTGCCAGTAGTTCTCCTGGGACAGGGGTCACCGGGGAGCTGTTTTTT. The genes are TRBV19 and TRBJ2-2; TRBD1 agrees at 10 bases. This CDR3 comprises 16 residues. With 5 bases clipped from V and 4 bases from J, the junction kept 7 bases outside the gene matches. Germline CDR1 and CDR2: LNHDA and SQIVND (reference sequence).

The chain couples TRBV6-2 or TRBV6-3 to TRBJ2-1; possibly TRBD1 for D (6 bases). The germline V gene has CDR1 MNHEY and CDR2 SVGEGT. V gave up 2 bases and J gave up 9 bases, with 14 bases separating them. This CDR3 is built from 14 residues. As DNA, the CDR3 is TGTGCCAGCAGTTACCACAGGGTTTCCAGTGAGCAGTTCTTC. It translates to CASSYHRVSSEQFF.

CDR3 sequence: CASVLRDKINYGYTF. The CDR3 DNA sequence: TGTGCCAGCGTTCTCCGGGACAAGATTAACTATGGCTACACCTTC. V and J are TRBV19 and TRBJ1-2; perhaps TRBD1 as D (6 bases). CDR3 size: 15 residues. CDR1 is LNHDA, CDR2 SQIVND, per germline (reference sequence). With 9 bases removed from V and 1 base from J, the gap between germline ends came to 18 bases.

The chain is built from TRBV19 and TRBJ2-5, with a weak D call TRBD2 (6 bases). The CDR3 runs to 15 residues. Germline V lookup: CDR1 LNHDA, CDR2 SQIVND (reference sequence). The V end lost 5 bases, the J end lost 0 bases, and 13 bases lay between the germline ends. CDR3: CASSSRWRDQETQYF. The CDR3 DNA sequence: TGTGCCAGTAGTTCCCGTTGGAGGGACCAAGAGACCCAGTACTTC. The full variable domain, in which reference TRBV19 and TRBJ2-5 provide the parts outside the CDR3, is DGGITQSPKYLFRKEGQNVTLSCEQNLNHDAMYWYRQDPGQGLRLIYYSQIVNDFQKGDIAEGYSVSREKKESFPLTVTSAQKNPTAFYLCASSSRWRDQETQYFGPGTRLLVL.

The rearrangement uses TRBV5-1 and TRBJ1-1, with D uncertain. V was clipped by 0 bases and J by 8 bases, with 11 bases between them. Germline lookup yields CDR1 SGHRS and CDR2 YFSETQ. This CDR3 spans 13 amino acids. CDR3 bases: TGCGCCAGCAGCTTGGGAGGATTTCGCGAAGCTTTCTTT. As protein: CASSLGGFREAFF.

V gene TRBV19 combines with J gene TRBJ1-1; 7 nucleotides line up with TRBD1. Germline trimming cut 6 bases from V and 0 bases from J; bases unmatched to any gene: 1. Germline lookup yields CDR1 LNHDA and CDR2 SQIVND (reference sequence). The CDR3 loop spans 13 amino acids. CDR3 sequence (DNA): TGTGCCAGTAGGGACAGGCTGAACACTGAAGCTTTCTTT. It yields the protein CASRDRLNTEAFF. Full variable domain (remainder filled in from reference TRBV19 and TRBJ1-1): DGGITQSPKYLFRKEGQNVTLSCEQNLNHDAMYWYRQDPGQGLRLIYYSQIVNDFQKGDIAEGYSVSREKKESFPLTVTSAQKNPTAFYLCASRDRLNTEAFFGQGTRLTVV.

In the case of this clone: One end of the junction is discordant with germline, which a read error may explain. This chain joins TRBV11-2 and TRBJ1-2; D perhaps matches TRBD1 (6 bases). Germline CDR1 SGHAT, CDR2 FQNNGV. The CDR3 has 11 residues. The CDR3: CASSSWGRIPF. The CDR3 DNA reads TGTGCCAGCAGCTCCTGGGGGCGTATCCCCTTC.

The chain joins TRBV4-1 to TRBJ1-2, with D perhaps matching TRBD1 (6 bases). V was shortened by 5 bases and J by 4 bases, with 11 bases between the two germline ends. The CDR3 runs to 13 residues. In germline, CDR1 is MGHRA, CDR2 YSYEKL. The CDR3 DNA reads TGCGCCAGCAGCTCTACAGGGTTCTATGGCTACACCTTC. It codes for CASSSTGFYGYTF.

The chain combines TRBV4-1 with TRBJ2-7; D unresolved. CDR1 MGHRA and CDR2 YSYEKL come from the germline V gene. V was trimmed by 1 base and J by 3 bases, leaving 7 bases between them. This CDR3 comprises 13 residues. This CDR3 reads CASSQATDYEQYF. In DNA form, the CDR3 reads TGCGCCAGCAGCCAAGCTACAGACTACGAGCAGTACTTC.

The chain combines TRBV6-6 with TRBJ1-1; D possibly corresponds to TRBD1 (5 bases). Germline CDR1 is MNHNY and CDR2 is SVGAGI (reference sequence). Deletions cut 6 bases from V and 5 bases from J, with 19 bases between. The CDR3 runs to 15 residues. CDR3 nucleotides: TGTGCCAGCAGGAGCGACAGTTCGGTTAGGACTGAAGCTTTCTTT. Residues: CASRSDSSVRTEAFF.

This clone was observed a few times. J is TRBJ1-5 and V is TRBV19; D unresolved. Looked up from germline, CDR1 is LNHDA and CDR2 is SQIVND (reference sequence). The V gene lost 3 bases and the J gene lost 6 bases, with 15 bases spanning the gap. This CDR3 comprises 15 residues. The chain's CDR3 is CASSILRSDGQPQHF. DNA of the CDR3: TGTGCCAGTAGTATCCTGAGGAGCGACGGTCAGCCCCAGCATTTT.

CDR3 amino acids: CATSRDRANSPLHF. CDR3 nucleotide sequence: TGTGCCACCAGTCGGGACAGGGCAAATTCACCCCTCCACTTT. The V and J genes are TRBV15 and TRBJ1-6, with 9 nucleotides matching TRBD1. The V segment lost 6 bases and the J segment 7 bases; nucleotides outside the gene matches: 4. CDR1 LNHNV and CDR2 YYDKDF come from the germline V gene (reference sequence). The CDR3 extends over 14 amino acids.

This sequence joins TRBV27 and TRBJ1-1, with a weak D call TRBD1 (6 bases). The CDR3 consists of 14 residues. Germline values: CDR1 MNHEY, CDR2 SMNVEV (reference sequence). Deletions cut 5 bases from V and 1 base from J, with 11 bases between. The CDR3 sequence is CASSTGLRNTEAFF. Written as DNA, the CDR3 is TGTGCCAGCAGTACAGGGCTGAGGAACACTGAAGCTTTCTTT.

Only a few counts were recorded for this clone. The CDR3 loop is CASSLSGASKFF. CDR3 bases: TGTGCCAGCAGTTTATCGGGGGCCTCGAAGTTCTTC. V usage is TRBV27 and J usage is TRBJ2-1, with D perhaps TRBD1 (6 bases). V lost 0 bases, J lost 14 bases, and 11 bases lay in between. The CDR3 totals 12 residues. From germline, CDR1 is MNHEY and CDR2 SMNVEV (reference sequence).

The CDR3 loop reads CASSLVSSGDLGYTF. The DNA of the CDR3 is TGTGCCAGCAGCTTAGTAAGCTCGGGGGATCTTGGCTACACCTTC. This chain uses TRBV11-2 with TRBJ1-2; a weak D match, TRBD1 (5 bases). V shed 1 base and J shed 7 bases, with 16 bases lying between them. The CDR3 runs to 15 residues. Germline V gives CDR1 SGHAT, CDR2 FQNNGV.

This chain links TRBV7-9 with TRBJ1-3; D might be TRBD1 (6 bases). V was trimmed by 6 bases and J by 0 bases, leaving 12 bases between them. Germline assignment: CDR1 SEHNR and CDR2 FQNEAQ (reference sequence). CDR3 length equals 15 residues. CDR3 loop: CASRVQGLSGNTIYF. The CDR3 DNA sequence: TGTGCCAGCAGGGTACAGGGCCTCTCTGGAAACACCATATATTTT.

The chain couples TRBV2 to TRBJ1-5; D possibly corresponds to TRBD1 (5 bases). CDR3 length equals 15 residues. V was shortened by 1 base and J by 2 bases, with 9 bases between the two germline ends. From germline, CDR1 is SNHLY and CDR2 FYNNEI. DNA for the CDR3: TGTGCCAGCAGTGAAGAGGGGCTGGGCAATCAGCCCCAGCATTTT. Translation gives CASSEEGLGNQPQHF.